This TCR beta chain was recorded in a study of identical twins. The study's findings and limits: Partial confounding of zero-insertion analyses by invariant MAIT and iNKT cells was possible. Where beta out-of-frame sequences were concerned, excess twin sharing was weaker.

Per the germline V gene, CDR1 is DFQATT and CDR2 is SNEGSKA (reference sequence). With V trimmed by 3 bases and J by 7 bases, 7 bases remained unmatched. This CDR3 is 13 amino acids long. Using its own MiXCR run on the 5' RACE reads, TCRdb lists one record per CDR3 protein. Of around 200,000 distinct CDR3 sequences detected, roughly 9.4% appear once; the ten largest clones hold roughly 5%. This clonotype has a count of ten or more. Its antigen is still unknown. Sequenced sample: memory (CD45RO+) T cells sorted from blood. V usage is TRBV20-1 and J usage is TRBJ2-3; 7 bases agree with TRBD2. The TCR sequence derives from a woman aged 18-29 years in good health. CDR3 sequence reads: CSASPGTTHTQYF. CDR3 DNA sequence: TGCAGTGCTAGCCCCGGGACTACCCATACGCAGTATTTT.